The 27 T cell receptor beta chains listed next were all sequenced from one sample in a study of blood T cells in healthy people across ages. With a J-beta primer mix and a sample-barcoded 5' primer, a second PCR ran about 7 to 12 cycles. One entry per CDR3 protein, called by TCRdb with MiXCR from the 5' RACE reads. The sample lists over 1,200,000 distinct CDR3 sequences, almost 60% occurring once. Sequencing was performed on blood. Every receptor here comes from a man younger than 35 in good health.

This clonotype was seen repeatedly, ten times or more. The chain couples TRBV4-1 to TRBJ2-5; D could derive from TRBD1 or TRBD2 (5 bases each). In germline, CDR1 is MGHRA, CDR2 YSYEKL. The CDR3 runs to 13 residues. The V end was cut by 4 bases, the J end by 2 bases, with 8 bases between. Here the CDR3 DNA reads TGCGCCAGCAGCCGGGGACCGCAAGAGACCCAGTACTTC. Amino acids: CASSRGPQETQYF.

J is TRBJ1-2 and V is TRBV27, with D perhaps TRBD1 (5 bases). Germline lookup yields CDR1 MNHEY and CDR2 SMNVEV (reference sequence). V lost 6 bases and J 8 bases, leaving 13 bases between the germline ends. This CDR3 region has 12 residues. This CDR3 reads CASRARAGGYTF. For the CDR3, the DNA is TGTGCCAGCAGAGCCAGGGCGGGCGGCTACACCTTC.

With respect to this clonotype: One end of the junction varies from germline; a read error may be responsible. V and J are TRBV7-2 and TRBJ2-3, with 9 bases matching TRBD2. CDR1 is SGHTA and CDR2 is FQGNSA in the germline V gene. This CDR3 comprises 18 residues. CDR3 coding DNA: TGCGCCAGCAGCTTAGCGTTGGTCGGGCTAGCGGGGACAGATACGCAGTATTTT. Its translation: CASSLALVGLAGTDTQYF.

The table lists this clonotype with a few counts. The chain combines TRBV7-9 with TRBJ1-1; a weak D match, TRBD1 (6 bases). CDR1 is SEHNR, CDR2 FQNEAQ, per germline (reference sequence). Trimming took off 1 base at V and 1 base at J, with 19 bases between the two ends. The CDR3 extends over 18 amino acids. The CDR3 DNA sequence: TGTGCCAGCAGCTTAGGGCCTATTTCCGGGACACCGAACACTGAAGCTTTCTTT. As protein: CASSLGPISGTPNTEAFF. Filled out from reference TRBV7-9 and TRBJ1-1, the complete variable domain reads DTGVSQNPRHKITKRGQNVTFRCDPISEHNRLYWYRQTLGQGPEFLTYFQNEAQLEKSRLLSDRFSAERPKGSFSTLEIQRTEQGDSAMYLCASSLGPISGTPNTEAFFGQGTRLTVV.

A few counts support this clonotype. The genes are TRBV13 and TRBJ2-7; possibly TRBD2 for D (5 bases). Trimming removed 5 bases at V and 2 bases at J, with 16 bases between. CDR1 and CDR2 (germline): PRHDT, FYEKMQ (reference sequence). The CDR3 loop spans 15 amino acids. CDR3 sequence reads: CASSPTPGTTYEQYF. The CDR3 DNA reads TGTGCCAGCAGCCCGACTCCGGGAACCACCTACGAGCAGTACTTC.

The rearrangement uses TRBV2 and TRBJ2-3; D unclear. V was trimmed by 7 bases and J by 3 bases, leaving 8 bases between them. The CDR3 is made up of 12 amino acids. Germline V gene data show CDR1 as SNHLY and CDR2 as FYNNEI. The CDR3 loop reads CASTGITDTQYF. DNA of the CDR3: TGTGCCAGCACTGGAATTACAGATACGCAGTATTTT.

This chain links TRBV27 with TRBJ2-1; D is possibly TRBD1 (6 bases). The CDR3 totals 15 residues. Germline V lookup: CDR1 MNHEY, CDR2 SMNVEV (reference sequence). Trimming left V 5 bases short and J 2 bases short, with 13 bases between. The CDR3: CASSDGTFTYNEQFF. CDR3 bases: TGTGCCAGCAGTGACGGGACATTTACCTACAATGAGCAGTTCTTC.

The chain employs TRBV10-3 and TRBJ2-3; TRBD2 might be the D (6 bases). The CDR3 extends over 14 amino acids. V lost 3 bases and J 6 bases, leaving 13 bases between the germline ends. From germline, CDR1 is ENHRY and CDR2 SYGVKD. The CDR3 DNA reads TGTGCCATCAGTGAAGGTGGGGAGGCGGATACGCAGTATTTT. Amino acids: CAISEGGEADTQYF.

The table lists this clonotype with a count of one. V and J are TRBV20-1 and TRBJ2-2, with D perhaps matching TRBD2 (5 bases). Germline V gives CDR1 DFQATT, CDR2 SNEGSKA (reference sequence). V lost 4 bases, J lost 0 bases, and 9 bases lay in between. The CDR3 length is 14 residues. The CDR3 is CSATGFPNTGELFF. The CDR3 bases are TGCAGTGCTACGGGGTTCCCGAACACCGGGGAGCTGTTTTTT.

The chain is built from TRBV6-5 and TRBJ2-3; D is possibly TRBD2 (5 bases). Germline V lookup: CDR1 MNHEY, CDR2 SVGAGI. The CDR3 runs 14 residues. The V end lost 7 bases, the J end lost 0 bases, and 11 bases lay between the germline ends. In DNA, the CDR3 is TGTGCCAGCAAATTAGAGCGGAGCACAGATACGCAGTATTTT. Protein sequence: CASKLERSTDTQYF.

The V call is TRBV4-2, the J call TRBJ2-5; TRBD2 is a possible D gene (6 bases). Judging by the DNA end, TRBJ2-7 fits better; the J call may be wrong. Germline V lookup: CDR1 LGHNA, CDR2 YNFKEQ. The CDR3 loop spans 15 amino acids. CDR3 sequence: CASSLHPEGGYEQYF. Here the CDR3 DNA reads TGTGCCAGCAGCCTCCACCCGGAGGGCGGCTACGAGCAGTACTTC.

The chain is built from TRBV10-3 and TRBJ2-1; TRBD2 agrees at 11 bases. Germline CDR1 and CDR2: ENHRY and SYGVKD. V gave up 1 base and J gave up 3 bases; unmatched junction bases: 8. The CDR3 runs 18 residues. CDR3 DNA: TGTGCCATCAGTGAGTTTAGCAGACTAGCGGGAAACTACAATGAGCAGTTCTTC. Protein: CAISEFSRLAGNYNEQFF.

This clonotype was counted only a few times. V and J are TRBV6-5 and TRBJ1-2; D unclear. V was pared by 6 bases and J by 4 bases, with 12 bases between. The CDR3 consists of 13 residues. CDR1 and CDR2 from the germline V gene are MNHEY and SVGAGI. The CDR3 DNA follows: TGTGCCAGCAGGGAACGGAGATCCTATGGCTACACCTTC. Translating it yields CASRERRSYGYTF.

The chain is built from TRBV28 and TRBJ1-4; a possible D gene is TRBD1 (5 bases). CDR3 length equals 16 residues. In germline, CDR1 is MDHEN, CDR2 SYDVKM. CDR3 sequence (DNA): TGTGCGGCCCTGGGACTCCAAAACCCGTTTAATGAAAAACTGTTTTTT. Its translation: CAALGLQNPFNEKLFF.

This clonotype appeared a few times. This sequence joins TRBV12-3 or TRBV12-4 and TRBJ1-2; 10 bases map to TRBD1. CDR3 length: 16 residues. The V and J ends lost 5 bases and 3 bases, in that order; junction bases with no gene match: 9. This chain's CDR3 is CASSPGQGPKDYGYTF. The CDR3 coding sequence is TGTGCCAGCAGTCCGGGACAGGGGCCGAAAGACTATGGCTACACCTTC.

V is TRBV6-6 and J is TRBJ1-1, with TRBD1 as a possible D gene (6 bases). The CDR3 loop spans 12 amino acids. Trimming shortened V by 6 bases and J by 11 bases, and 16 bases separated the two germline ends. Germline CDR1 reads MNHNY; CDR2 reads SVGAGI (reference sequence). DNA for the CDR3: TGTGCCAGCAGGACAGGTTCCGGGGGTGCTTTCTTT. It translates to CASRTGSGGAFF.

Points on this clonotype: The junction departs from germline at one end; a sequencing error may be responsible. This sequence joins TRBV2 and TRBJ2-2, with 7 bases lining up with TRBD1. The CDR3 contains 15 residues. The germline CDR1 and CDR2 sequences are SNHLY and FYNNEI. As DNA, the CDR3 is TGTGCCAGAAGTGCATTCGGACAGGACACCGGGGAGCTGTTTTTT. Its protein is CARSAFGQDTGELFF.

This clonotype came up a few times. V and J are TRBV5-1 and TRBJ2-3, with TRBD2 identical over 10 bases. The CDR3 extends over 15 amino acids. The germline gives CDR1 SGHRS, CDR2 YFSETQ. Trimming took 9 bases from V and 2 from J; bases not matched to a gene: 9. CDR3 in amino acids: CATAWTSGLTDTQYF. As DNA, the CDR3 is TGCGCCACCGCTTGGACTAGCGGACTCACAGATACGCAGTATTTT.

The CDR3 is CASRKQFPYEQYF. CDR3 coding DNA: TGTGCCAGCAGGAAGCAGTTCCCCTACGAGCAGTACTTC. The chain uses TRBV27 and TRBJ2-5; no reliable D call. Near its end, the DNA agrees better with TRBJ2-7, so the J call may be wrong. CDR3 size: 13 residues. Germline loops: CDR1 MNHEY, CDR2 SMNVEV (reference sequence).

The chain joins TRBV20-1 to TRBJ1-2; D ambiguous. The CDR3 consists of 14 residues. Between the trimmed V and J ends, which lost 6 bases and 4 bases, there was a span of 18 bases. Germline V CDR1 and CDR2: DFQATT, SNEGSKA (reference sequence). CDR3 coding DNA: TGCAGTGCACAACTGGGCGGAGGAACCTATGGCTACACCTTC. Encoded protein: CSAQLGGGTYGYTF.

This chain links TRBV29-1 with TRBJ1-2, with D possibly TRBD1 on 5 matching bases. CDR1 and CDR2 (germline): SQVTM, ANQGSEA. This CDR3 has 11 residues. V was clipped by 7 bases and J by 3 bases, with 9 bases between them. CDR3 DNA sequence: TGCAGCGGAGGGACGGACTATGGCTACACCTTC. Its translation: CSGGTDYGYTF.

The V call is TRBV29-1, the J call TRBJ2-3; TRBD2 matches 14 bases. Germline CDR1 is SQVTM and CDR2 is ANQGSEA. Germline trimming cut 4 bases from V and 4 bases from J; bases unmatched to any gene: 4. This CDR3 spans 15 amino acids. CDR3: CSVGPTSGRADTQYF. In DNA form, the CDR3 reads TGCAGCGTTGGGCCGACTAGCGGGAGGGCAGATACGCAGTATTTT.

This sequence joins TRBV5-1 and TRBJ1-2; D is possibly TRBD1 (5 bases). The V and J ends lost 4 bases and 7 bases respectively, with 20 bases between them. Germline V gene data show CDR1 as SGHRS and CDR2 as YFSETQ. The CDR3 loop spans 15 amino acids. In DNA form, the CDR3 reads TGCGCCAGCAGCCCGCCCGGGACCGGGAGTTTTGGCTACACCTTC. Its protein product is CASSPPGTGSFGYTF.

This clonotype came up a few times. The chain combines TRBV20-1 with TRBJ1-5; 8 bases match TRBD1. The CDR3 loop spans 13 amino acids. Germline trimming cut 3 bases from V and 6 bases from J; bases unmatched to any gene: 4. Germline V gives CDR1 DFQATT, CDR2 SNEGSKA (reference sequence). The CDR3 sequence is CSARDRAGQPQHF. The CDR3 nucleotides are TGCAGTGCTAGGGACAGGGCGGGTCAGCCCCAGCATTTT.

As DNA, the CDR3 is TGCGCCAGCAGCACCGTCGGACAGGGTGGTATGGATGAGCAGTTCTTC. Protein sequence: CASSTVGQGGMDEQFF. The chain employs TRBV5-1 and TRBJ2-1, with 8 bases fitting TRBD1. This CDR3 is built from 16 residues. V trimming: 4 bases; J trimming: 8 bases; junction bases outside the gene matches: 14. Germline-derived CDR1 and CDR2 are SGHRS and YFSETQ. Full variable domain (outside the CDR3, taken from reference TRBV5-1 and TRBJ2-1): KAGVTQTPRYLIKTRGQQVTLSCSPISGHRSVSWYQQTPGQGLQFLFEYFSETQRNKGNFPGRFSGRQFSNSRSEMNVSTLELGDSALYLCASSTVGQGGMDEQFFGPGTRLTVL.

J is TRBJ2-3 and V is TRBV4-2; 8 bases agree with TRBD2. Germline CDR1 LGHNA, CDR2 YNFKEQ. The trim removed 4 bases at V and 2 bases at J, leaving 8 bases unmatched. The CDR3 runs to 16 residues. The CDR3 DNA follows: TGTGCCAGCAGCCGAAGGAGCGGGGGAGACACAGATACGCAGTATTTT. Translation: CASSRRSGGDTDTQYF.

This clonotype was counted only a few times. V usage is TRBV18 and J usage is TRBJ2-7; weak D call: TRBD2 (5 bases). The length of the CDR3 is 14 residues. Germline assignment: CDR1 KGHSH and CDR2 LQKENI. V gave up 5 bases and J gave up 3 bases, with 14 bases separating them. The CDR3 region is CASSDSDRGYEQYF. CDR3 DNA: TGTGCCAGCTCAGATTCCGACCGGGGCTACGAGCAGTACTTC.